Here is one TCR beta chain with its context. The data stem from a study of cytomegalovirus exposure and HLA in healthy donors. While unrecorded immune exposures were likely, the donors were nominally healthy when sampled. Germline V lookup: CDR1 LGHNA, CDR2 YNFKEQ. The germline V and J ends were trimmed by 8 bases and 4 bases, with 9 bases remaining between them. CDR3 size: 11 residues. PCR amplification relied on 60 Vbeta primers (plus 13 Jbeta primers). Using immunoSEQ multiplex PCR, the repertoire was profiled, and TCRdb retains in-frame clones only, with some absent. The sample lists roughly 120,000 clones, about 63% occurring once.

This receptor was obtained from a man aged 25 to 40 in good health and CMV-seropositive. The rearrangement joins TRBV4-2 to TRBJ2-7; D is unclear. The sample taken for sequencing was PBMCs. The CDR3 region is CASETPYEQYF. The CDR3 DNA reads TGTGCCAGCGAGACACCTTACGAGCAGTACTTC.